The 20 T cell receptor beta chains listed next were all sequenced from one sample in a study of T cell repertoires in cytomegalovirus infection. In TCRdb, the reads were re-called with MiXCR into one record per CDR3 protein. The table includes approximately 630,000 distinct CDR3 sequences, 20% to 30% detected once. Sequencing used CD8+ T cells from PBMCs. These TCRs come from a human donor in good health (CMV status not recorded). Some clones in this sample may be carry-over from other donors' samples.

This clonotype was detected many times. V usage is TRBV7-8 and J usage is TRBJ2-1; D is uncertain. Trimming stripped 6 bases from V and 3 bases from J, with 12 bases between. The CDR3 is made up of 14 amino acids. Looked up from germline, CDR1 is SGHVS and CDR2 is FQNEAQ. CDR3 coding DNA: TGTGCCAGCAGTGCCCCGTCGGGCTACAATGAGCAGTTCTTC. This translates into CASSAPSGYNEQFF.

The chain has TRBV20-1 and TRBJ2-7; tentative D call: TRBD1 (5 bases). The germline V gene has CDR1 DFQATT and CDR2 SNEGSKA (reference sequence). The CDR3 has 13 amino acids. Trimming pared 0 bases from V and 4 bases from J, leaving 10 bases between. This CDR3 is CSARDYQGYEQYF. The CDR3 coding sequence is TGCAGTGCTAGAGATTACCAGGGATACGAGCAGTACTTC.

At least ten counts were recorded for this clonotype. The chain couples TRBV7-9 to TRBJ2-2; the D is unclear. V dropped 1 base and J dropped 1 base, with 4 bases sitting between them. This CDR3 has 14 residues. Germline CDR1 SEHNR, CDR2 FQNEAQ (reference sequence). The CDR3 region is CASSLVGNTGELFF. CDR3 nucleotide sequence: TGTGCCAGCAGCTTAGTTGGGAACACCGGGGAGCTGTTTTTT.

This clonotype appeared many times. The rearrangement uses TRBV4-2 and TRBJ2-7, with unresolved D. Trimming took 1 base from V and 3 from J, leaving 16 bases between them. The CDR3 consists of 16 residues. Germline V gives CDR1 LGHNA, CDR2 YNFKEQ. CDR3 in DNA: TGTGCCAGCAGCCAAGCCCACGAAGGGTGGAACTACGAGCAGTACTTC. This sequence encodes CASSQAHEGWNYEQYF.

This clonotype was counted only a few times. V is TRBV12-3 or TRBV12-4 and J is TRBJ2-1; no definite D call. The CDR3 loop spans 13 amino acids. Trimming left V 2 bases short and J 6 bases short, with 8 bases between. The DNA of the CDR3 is TGTGCCAGCAGTTTAATCGACCCCAATGAGCAGTTCTTC. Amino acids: CASSLIDPNEQFF.

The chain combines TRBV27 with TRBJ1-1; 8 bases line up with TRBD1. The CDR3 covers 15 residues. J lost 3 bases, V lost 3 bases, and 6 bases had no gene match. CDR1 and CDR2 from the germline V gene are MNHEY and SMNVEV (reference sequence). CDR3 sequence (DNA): TGTGCCAGCAGTTTTCAGGGGGCGATCGACACTGAAGCTTTCTTT. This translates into CASSFQGAIDTEAFF.

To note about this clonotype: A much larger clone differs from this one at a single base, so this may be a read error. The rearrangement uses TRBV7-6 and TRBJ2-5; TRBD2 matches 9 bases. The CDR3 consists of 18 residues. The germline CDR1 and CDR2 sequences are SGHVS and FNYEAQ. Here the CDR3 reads CACSLSGSWRGGLESQYF. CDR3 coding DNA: TGTGCCTGCAGCTTAAGTGGGAGTTGGCGGGGGGGCTTGGAGTCCCAGTACTTC.

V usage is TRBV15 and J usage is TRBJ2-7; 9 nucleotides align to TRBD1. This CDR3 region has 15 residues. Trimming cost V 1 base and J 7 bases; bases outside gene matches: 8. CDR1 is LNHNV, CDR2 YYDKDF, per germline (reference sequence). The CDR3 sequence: CATSRGRGQGHEQYF. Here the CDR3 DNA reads TGTGCCACCAGCAGAGGCCGGGGACAGGGCCATGAGCAGTACTTC.

CDR3 region: CATSDSRGVYNEQFF. Here the CDR3 DNA reads TGTGCCACCAGTGATTCCCGAGGGGTCTACAATGAGCAGTTCTTC. This chain uses TRBV24-1 with TRBJ2-1; the D gene could be TRBD1 or TRBD2 (5 bases each). The CDR3 has 15 amino acids. V was pared by 2 bases and J by 3 bases, with 10 bases between. CDR1 is KGHDR and CDR2 is SFDVKD in the germline V gene.

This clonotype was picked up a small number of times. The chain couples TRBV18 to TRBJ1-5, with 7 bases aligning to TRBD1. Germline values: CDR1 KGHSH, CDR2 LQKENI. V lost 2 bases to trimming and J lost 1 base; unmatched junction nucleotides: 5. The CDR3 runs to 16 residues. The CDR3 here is CASSPRGQKSNQPQHF. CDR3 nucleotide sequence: TGTGCCAGCTCACCAAGGGGACAGAAGAGCAATCAGCCCCAGCATTTT.

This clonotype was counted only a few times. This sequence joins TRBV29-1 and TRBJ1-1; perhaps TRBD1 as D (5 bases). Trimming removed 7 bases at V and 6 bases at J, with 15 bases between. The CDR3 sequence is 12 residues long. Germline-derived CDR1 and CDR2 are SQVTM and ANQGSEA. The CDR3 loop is CSALDSGAEAFF. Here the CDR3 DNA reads TGCAGCGCCCTAGACTCGGGGGCTGAAGCTTTCTTT.

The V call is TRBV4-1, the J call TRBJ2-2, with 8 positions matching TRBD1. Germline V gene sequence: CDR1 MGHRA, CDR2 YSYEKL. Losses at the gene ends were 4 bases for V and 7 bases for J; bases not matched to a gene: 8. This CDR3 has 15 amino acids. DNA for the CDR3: TGCGCCAGCAGCCCAAGGACAGGGCGCATCGGGGAGCTGTTTTTT. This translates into CASSPRTGRIGELFF.

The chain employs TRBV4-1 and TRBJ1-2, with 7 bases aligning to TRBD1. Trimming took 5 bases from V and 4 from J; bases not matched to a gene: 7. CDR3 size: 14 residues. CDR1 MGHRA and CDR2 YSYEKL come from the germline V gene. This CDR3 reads CASSFSQGSYGYTF. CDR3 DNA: TGCGCCAGCAGCTTCTCACAGGGGTCCTATGGCTACACCTTC.

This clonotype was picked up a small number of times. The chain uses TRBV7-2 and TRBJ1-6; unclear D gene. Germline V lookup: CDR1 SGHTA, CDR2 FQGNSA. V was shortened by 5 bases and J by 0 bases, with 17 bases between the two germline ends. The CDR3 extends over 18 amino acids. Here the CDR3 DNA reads TGTGCCAGCAGCCGCACGCCCAGACCGAGCTCCTATAATTCACCCCTCCACTTT. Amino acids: CASSRTPRPSSYNSPLHF.

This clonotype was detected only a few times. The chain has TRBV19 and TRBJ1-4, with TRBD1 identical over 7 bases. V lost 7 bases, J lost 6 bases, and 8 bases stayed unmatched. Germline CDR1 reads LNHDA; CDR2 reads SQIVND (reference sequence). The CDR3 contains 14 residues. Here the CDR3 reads CASKVRGRDEKLFF. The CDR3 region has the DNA TGTGCCAGTAAAGTTAGGGGGCGCGATGAAAAACTGTTTTTT.

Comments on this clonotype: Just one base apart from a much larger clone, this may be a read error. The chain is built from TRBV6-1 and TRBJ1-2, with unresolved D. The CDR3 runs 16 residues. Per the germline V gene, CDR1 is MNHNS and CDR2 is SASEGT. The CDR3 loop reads CVIPSPKGARVYGYTF. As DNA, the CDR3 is TGTGTCATCCCCTCCCCCAAGGGAGCCCGGGTCTATGGCTACACCTTC.

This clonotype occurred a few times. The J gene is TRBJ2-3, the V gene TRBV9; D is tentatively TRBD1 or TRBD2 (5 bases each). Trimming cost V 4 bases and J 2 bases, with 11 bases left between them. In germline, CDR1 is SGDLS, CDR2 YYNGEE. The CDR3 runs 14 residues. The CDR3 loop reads CASSPGADTDTQYF. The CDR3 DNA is TGTGCCAGCAGCCCCGGGGCGGACACAGATACGCAGTATTTT. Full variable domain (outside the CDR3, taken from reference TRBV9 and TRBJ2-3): DSGVTQTPKHLITATGQRVTLRCSPRSGDLSVYWYQQSLDQGLQFLIQYYNGEERAKGNILERFSAQQFPDLHSELNLSSLELGDSALYFCASSPGADTDTQYFGPGTRLTVL.

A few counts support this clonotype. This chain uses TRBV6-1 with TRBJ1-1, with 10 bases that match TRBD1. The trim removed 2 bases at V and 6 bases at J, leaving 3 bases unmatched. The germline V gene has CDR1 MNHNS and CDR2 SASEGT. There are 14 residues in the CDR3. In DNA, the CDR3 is TGTGCCAGCAGTGAAACCGGGACAGGGGCTGAAGCTTTCTTT. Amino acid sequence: CASSETGTGAEAFF.

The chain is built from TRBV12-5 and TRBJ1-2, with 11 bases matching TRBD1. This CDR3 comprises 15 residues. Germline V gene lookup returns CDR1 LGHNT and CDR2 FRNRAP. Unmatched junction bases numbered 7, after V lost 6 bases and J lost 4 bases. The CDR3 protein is CASGTDRGRIYGYTF. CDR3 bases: TGTGCTAGTGGCACGGACAGGGGGCGCATCTATGGCTACACCTTC.

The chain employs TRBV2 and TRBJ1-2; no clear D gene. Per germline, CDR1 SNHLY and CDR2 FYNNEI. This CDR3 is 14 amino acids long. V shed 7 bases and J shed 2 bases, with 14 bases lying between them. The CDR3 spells CASTPLLGNYGYTF. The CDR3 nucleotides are TGTGCCAGCACCCCCCTTCTCGGGAACTATGGCTACACCTTC.